One sample yielded the 26 T cell receptor beta chains listed below, sequenced in a study of CD8+ T cells in alopecia areata. Investigators isolated RNA and reverse transcribed it into cDNA to act as the sequencing template. Libraries were prepared by immunoSEQ multiplex PCR; TCRdb keeps only in-frame clonotypes and omits some of them. There are 130,000 to 150,000 clones in the sample; 51% occur only once, and over 0.85% lies in the top ten. This specimen consisted of CD4+ T cells sorted from blood, obtained at week 0. These receptors all stem from a human donor with alopecia areata.

The gene calls are TRBV2 and TRBJ2-4; no clear D gene. Trimming stripped 5 bases from V and 2 bases from J, with 7 bases between. The CDR3 length is 13 residues. Germline CDR1 reads SNHLY; CDR2 reads FYNNEI. CDR3 in amino acids: CASSLNSKNIQYF. The CDR3 nucleotides read TGTGCCAGCAGTCTAAACTCCAAAAACATTCAGTACTTC.

The chain is built from TRBV5-1 and TRBJ2-5, with D uncertain. Germline CDR1 and CDR2: SGHRS and YFSETQ. Trimming stripped 1 base from V and 1 base from J, with 2 bases between. The CDR3 loop spans 12 amino acids. Here the CDR3 reads CASSLPQETQYF. The DNA of the CDR3 is TGCGCCAGCAGCTTGCCCCAAGAGACCCAGTACTTC.

Only a few counts were recorded for this clone. The V call is TRBV10-3, the J call TRBJ1-2; TRBD1 matches 8 bases. The CDR3 runs to 14 residues. The V and J ends lost 5 bases and 4 bases, in that order; junction bases with no gene match: 6. From germline, CDR1 is ENHRY and CDR2 SYGVKD. This CDR3 is CAISPGGASYGYTF. In nucleotides, the CDR3 is TGTGCCATCAGTCCAGGGGGCGCGAGCTATGGCTACACCTTC.

V and J are TRBV6-5 and TRBJ2-5; D perhaps matches TRBD1 (5 bases). CDR1 is MNHEY and CDR2 is SVGAGI in the germline V gene. The CDR3 sequence is 13 residues long. Deletions cut 6 bases from V and 5 bases from J, with 13 bases between. CDR3 bases: TGTGCCAGCAGATGGGGCGGCCAGGAGACCCAGTACTTC. Translation: CASRWGGQETQYF.

This clone was picked up a small number of times. This chain uses TRBV5-1 with TRBJ2-7, with 10 positions matching TRBD2. The CDR3 is made up of 15 amino acids. Germline values: CDR1 SGHRS, CDR2 YFSETQ. Trimming cost V 0 bases and J 3 bases; bases outside gene matches: 3. CDR3 amino acids: CASSLEASGSYEQYF. The CDR3 DNA follows: TGCGCCAGCAGCTTGGAGGCTAGCGGGAGCTACGAGCAGTACTTC.

CDR3 region: CAWSVPEVRRDGYTF. Here the CDR3 DNA reads TGTGCCTGGAGTGTACCTGAGGTACGTCGCGATGGCTACACCTTC. The J gene is TRBJ1-2, the V gene TRBV30; D call uncertain. CDR3 length: 15 residues. The germline V gene encodes CDR1 GTSNPN and CDR2 SVGIG (reference sequence). Trimming left V 0 bases short and J 6 bases short, with 17 bases between.

The chain has TRBV19 and TRBJ2-7; D is perhaps TRBD1 (5 bases). The CDR3 spans 14 residues. V lost 3 bases and J 3 bases, leaving 12 bases between the germline ends. CDR1 and CDR2 (germline): LNHDA, SQIVND (reference sequence). In DNA, the CDR3 is TGTGCCAGTAGTATCGGCCAGGGCGTCTACGAGCAGTACTTC. Amino acid sequence: CASSIGQGVYEQYF.

This sequence joins TRBV6-5 and TRBJ1-5; D is uncertain. Between the trimmed V and J ends, which lost 6 bases and 3 bases, there was a span of 12 bases. This CDR3 comprises 14 residues. Germline V gives CDR1 MNHEY, CDR2 SVGAGI. The CDR3 bases are TGTGCCAGCAGCCCCATTGCGTTCAATCAGCCCCAGCATTTT. This gives the protein CASSPIAFNQPQHF.

This clone showed up just once. The J gene is TRBJ2-7, the V gene TRBV11-2; tentative D call: TRBD2 (5 bases). Germline V CDR1 and CDR2: SGHAT, FQNNGV. The CDR3 runs 16 residues. The V end lost 5 bases, the J end lost 0 bases, and 17 bases lay between the germline ends. This CDR3 reads CASSTRSAGTSYEQYF. CDR3 nucleotides: TGTGCCAGCAGCACCCGGAGTGCGGGCACCTCCTACGAGCAGTACTTC.

CDR3 amino acids: CASSLVGTTPYNEQFF. The CDR3 DNA reads as TGCGCCAGCAGCTTAGTGGGGACTACCCCTTACAATGAGCAGTTCTTC. This chain connects TRBV5-1 to TRBJ2-1; 7 nucleotides match TRBD2. Germline lookup yields CDR1 SGHRS and CDR2 YFSETQ. Unmatched junction bases numbered 9, after V lost 2 bases and J lost 4 bases. CDR3 length equals 16 residues.

The CDR3 DNA reads as TGTGCCATCAGTGAGCGGGCGAACACCGGGGAGCTGTTTTTT. It translates to CAISERANTGELFF. The chain recombines TRBV10-3 with TRBJ2-2; no definite D call. The CDR3 length is 14 residues. V lost 2 bases and J 0 bases, leaving 4 bases between the germline ends. Germline assignment: CDR1 ENHRY and CDR2 SYGVKD.

V usage is TRBV4-1 and J usage is TRBJ1-5; TRBD1 agrees at 7 bases. J gave up 2 bases and V 3 bases, and 4 bases lay outside the gene matches. Germline V gene lookup returns CDR1 MGHRA and CDR2 YSYEKL. CDR3 length: 15 residues. In nucleotides, the CDR3 is TGCGCCAGCAGCCATCCCGACAGGGGCAATCAGCCCCAGCATTTT. Translating gives CASSHPDRGNQPQHF.

The chain uses TRBV7-2 and TRBJ2-5; TRBD2 is a possible D gene (6 bases). CDR1 is SGHTA and CDR2 is FQGNSA in the germline V gene. Trimming cost V 5 bases and J 2 bases, with 15 bases left between them. The CDR3 contains 15 residues. The CDR3 coding sequence is TGTGCCAGCAGCCTTAGGAGAAGCGGGCAAGAGACCCAGTACTTC. This sequence encodes CASSLRRSGQETQYF.

V is TRBV2 and J is TRBJ2-7; 8 positions agree with TRBD1. V was clipped by 8 bases and J by 6 bases; unmatched bases: 3. The germline V gene has CDR1 SNHLY and CDR2 FYNNEI. The CDR3 consists of 11 residues. The CDR3 bases are TGTGCCAGCCAGACAGGGGCCGAGCAGTACTTC. The encoded protein is CASQTGAEQYF.

The chain employs TRBV18 and TRBJ2-7, with TRBD1 matching 12 bases. Germline V CDR1 and CDR2: KGHSH, LQKENI. Unmatched junction bases numbered 6, after V lost 6 bases and J lost 6 bases. The CDR3 extends over 14 amino acids. The CDR3 sequence: CASSGTGGGSEQYF. The DNA for the CDR3 is TGTGCCAGCTCCGGGACAGGGGGCGGATCCGAGCAGTACTTC. Supplemented by reference TRBV18 and TRBJ2-7, the full variable domain reads NAGVMQNPRHLVRRRGQEARLRCSPMKGHSHVYWYRQLPEEGLKFMVYLQKENIIDESGMPKERFSAEFPKEGPSILRIQQVVRGDSAAYFCASSGTGGGSEQYFGPGTRLTVT.

The chain combines TRBV28 with TRBJ1-4; 7 bases fit TRBD1. From germline, CDR1 is MDHEN and CDR2 SYDVKM. Losses at the gene ends were 6 bases for V and 8 bases for J; bases not matched to a gene: 9. The CDR3 spans 14 residues. The CDR3 here is CASRAPTGSEKLFF. The CDR3 DNA sequence: TGTGCCAGCAGGGCCCCGACAGGGTCAGAAAAACTGTTTTTT.

This clone was recorded only once. This chain links TRBV10-3 with TRBJ2-3; D ambiguous. The CDR3 has 17 amino acids. Trimming cost V 2 bases and J 5 bases, with 20 bases left between them. Germline-derived CDR1 and CDR2 are ENHRY and SYGVKD. This CDR3 is CAISEPTSNERGDTQYF. The DNA of the CDR3 is TGTGCCATCAGTGAGCCGACCTCTAACGAACGTGGAGATACGCAGTATTTT.

The rearrangement links TRBV30 to TRBJ1-2; 8 nucleotides match TRBD1. Germline V lookup: CDR1 GTSNPN, CDR2 SVGIG (reference sequence). V lost 7 bases, J lost 0 bases, and 7 bases stayed unmatched. The CDR3 loop spans 14 amino acids. The CDR3 loop is CAFGGTGPNYGYTF. CDR3 sequence (DNA): TGTGCCTTCGGAGGGACAGGTCCTAACTATGGCTACACCTTC.

The sample holds one count of this clone. The chain links TRBV29-1 to TRBJ2-3; 8 bases line up with TRBD1. V dropped 4 bases and J dropped 0; count of bases not matched to a gene: 3. The germline CDR1 and CDR2 sequences are SQVTM and ANQGSEA. The CDR3 covers 14 residues. The CDR3 spells CSVAQGASTDTQYF. The CDR3 DNA reads TGCAGCGTTGCGCAGGGGGCGAGCACAGATACGCAGTATTTT.

V usage is TRBV28 and J usage is TRBJ2-5, with TRBD1 matching over 7 bases. The CDR3 has 13 residues. Per germline, CDR1 MDHEN and CDR2 SYDVKM. After removal of 7 bases from V and 4 bases from J, the junction contained 6 bases not matched to a gene. The CDR3 region is CASKGGSGETQYF. The CDR3, as DNA: TGTGCCAGCAAAGGGGGCAGTGGAGAGACCCAGTACTTC.

CDR3 nucleotide sequence: TGCAGCGTTGCGACAGGGGGAAACACTGAAGCTTTCTTT. The encoded protein is CSVATGGNTEAFF. The chain recombines TRBV29-1 with TRBJ1-1; TRBD1 agrees at 9 bases. The V and J ends lost 4 bases and 2 bases, in that order; junction bases with no gene match: 2. Germline V gene sequence: CDR1 SQVTM, CDR2 ANQGSEA. CDR3 size: 13 residues.

The chain is built from TRBV7-8 and TRBJ1-1; D gene uncertain. Germline CDR1 is SGHVS and CDR2 is FQNEAQ. This CDR3 is 13 amino acids long. Deletions cut 3 bases from V and 0 bases from J, with 5 bases between. The CDR3 is CASSFRMNTEAFF. The CDR3 DNA follows: TGTGCCAGCAGCTTCCGAATGAACACTGAAGCTTTCTTT.

J is TRBJ2-1 and V is TRBV7-9; the match to TRBD2 covers 15 bases. Germline V gene sequence: CDR1 SEHNR, CDR2 FQNEAQ (reference sequence). The CDR3 sequence is 16 residues long. With 5 bases clipped from V and 7 bases from J, the junction kept 6 bases outside the gene matches. CDR3 protein: CASSLGTSGRHNEQFF. The CDR3, as DNA: TGTGCCAGCAGCCTCGGGACTAGCGGGAGGCATAATGAGCAGTTCTTC.

The chain couples TRBV29-1 to TRBJ2-7, with D maybe TRBD2 (6 bases). There are 14 residues in the CDR3. V gave up 4 bases and J gave up 3 bases, with 16 bases separating them. Germline V lookup: CDR1 SQVTM, CDR2 ANQGSEA. The CDR3 DNA reads TGCAGCGTTGTGACTAGTGGGGGACTCTACGAGCAGTACTTC. Its translation: CSVVTSGGLYEQYF.

CDR3 sequence: CAITRDRGDEQYF. In DNA, the CDR3 is TGTGCCATCACCCGGGACAGGGGAGACGAGCAGTACTTC. The chain links TRBV10-3 to TRBJ2-7; 10 bases match TRBD1. This CDR3 comprises 13 residues. Germline V gives CDR1 ENHRY, CDR2 SYGVKD. V lost 7 bases to trimming and J lost 5 bases; unmatched junction nucleotides: 5.

The chain is built from TRBV7-8 and TRBJ2-7; TRBD2 matches at 10 bases. CDR1 and CDR2 (germline): SGHVS, FQNEAQ. Unmatched junction bases numbered 8, after V lost 3 bases and J lost 6 bases. The CDR3 contains 15 residues. The CDR3 nucleotides are TGTGCCAGCAGCTTTAAAGCGGGAGGGCCGGGCGAGCAGTACTTC. This gives the protein CASSFKAGGPGEQYF.